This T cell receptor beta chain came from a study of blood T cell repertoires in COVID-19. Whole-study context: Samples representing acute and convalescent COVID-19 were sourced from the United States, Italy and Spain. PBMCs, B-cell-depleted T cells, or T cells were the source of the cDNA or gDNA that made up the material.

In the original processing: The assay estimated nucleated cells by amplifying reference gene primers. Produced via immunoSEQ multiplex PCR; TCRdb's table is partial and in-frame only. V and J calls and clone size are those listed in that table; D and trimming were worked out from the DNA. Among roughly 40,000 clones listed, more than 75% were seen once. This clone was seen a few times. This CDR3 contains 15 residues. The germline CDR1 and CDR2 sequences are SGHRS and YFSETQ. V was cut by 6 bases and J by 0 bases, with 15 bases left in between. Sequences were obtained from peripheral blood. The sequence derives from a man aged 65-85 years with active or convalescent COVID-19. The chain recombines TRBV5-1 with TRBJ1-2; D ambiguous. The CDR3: CASIDDRGANYGYTF. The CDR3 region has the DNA TGCGCCAGCATCGACGATCGTGGAGCTAACTATGGCTACACCTTC.